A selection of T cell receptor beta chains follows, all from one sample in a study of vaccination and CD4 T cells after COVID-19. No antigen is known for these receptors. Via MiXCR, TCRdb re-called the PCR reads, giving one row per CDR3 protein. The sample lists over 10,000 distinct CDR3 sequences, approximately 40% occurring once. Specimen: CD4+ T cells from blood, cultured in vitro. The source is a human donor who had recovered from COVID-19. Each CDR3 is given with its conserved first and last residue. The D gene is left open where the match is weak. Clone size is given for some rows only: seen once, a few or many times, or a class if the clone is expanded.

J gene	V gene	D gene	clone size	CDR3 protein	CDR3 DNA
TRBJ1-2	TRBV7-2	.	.	CASSAGHGYGYTF	TGTGCCAGCAGCGCGGGACACGGCTATGGCTACACCTTC
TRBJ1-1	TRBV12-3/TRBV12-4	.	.	CASSLLRNTEAFF	TGTGCCAGCAGTTTATTGAGGAACACTGAAGCTTTCTTT
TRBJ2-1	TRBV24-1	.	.	CATSDSGTEQFF	TGTGCCACCAGTGATTCCGGGACAGAGCAGTTCTTC
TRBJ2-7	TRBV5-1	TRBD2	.	CASSTSGIVYEQYF	TGCGCCAGCAGCACTAGCGGGATCGTCTACGAGCAGTACTTC
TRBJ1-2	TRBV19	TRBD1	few	CASTPGQGAFGYTF	TGTGCCAGTACCCCCGGGCAGGGGGCTTTTGGCTACACCTTC
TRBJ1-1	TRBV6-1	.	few	CASSEGRNTEAFF	TGTGCCAGCAGTGAAGGGCGGAACACTGAAGCTTTCTTT
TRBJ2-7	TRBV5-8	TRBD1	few	CASSGLGQPPYEQYF	TGTGCCAGCAGCGGCTTGGGACAGCCACCCTACGAGCAGTACTTC
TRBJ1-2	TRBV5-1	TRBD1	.	CASRDGTAANYGYTF	TGCGCCAGCAGGGACGGGACAGCAGCTAACTATGGCTACACCTTC
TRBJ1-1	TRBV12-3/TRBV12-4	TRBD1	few	CASRNRGRSTEAFF	TGTGCCAGCAGGAACAGGGGGCGCAGCACTGAAGCTTTCTTT
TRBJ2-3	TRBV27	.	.	CATADRWGADTQYF	TGTGCCACCGCGGACCGTTGGGGGGCAGATACGCAGTATTTT
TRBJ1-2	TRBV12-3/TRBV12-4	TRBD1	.	CASSFVQGETNYGYTF	TGTGCCAGCAGTTTTGTACAGGGGGAGACTAACTATGGCTACACCTTC
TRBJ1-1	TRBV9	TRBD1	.	CASSVEGLGQGNTEAFF	TGTGCCAGCAGCGTAGAAGGGCTGGGACAGGGGAACACTGAAGCTTTCTTT
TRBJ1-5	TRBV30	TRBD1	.	CAWSGDREQPQHF	TGTGCCTGGAGTGGTGACAGGGAGCAGCCCCAGCATTTT
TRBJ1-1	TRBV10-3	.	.	CAISDGELAEAFF	TGTGCCATCAGTGACGGGGAATTGGCTGAAGCTTTCTTT
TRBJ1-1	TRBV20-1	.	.	CSASFRVTEAFF	TGCAGTGCTAGTTTTAGGGTCACTGAAGCTTTCTTT
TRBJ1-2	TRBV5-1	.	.	CASSPRQGYGYTF	TGCGCCAGCAGCCCGAGGCAGGGATATGGCTACACCTTC
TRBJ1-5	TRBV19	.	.	CASTHIGAQGGQPQHF	TGTGCCAGTACCCATATCGGGGCACAGGGAGGTCAGCCCCAGCATTTT
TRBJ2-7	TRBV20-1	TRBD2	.	CSARLAGGKQYF	TGCAGTGCCCGACTAGCGGGGGGGAAGCAGTACTTC
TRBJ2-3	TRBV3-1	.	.	CASSHSKVRLEGITDTQYF	TGTGCCAGCAGCCACTCCAAGGTCAGGCTAGAGGGCATAACAGATACGCAGTATTTT
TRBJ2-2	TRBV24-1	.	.	CATRATNTGELFF	TGTGCCACCCGGGCCACGAACACCGGGGAGCTGTTTTTT
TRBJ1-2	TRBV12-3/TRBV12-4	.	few	CASSFGQGGYGYTF	TGTGCCAGCAGTTTTGGGCAGGGAGGCTATGGCTACACCTTC
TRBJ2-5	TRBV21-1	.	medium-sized	CASSKVGETQYF	TGTGCCAGCAGCAAAGTTGGGGAGACCCAGTACTTC
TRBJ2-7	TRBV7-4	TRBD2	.	CASSLATDPTPQRGYEQYF	TGTGCCAGCAGCTTAGCGACAGATCCTACCCCGCAGCGGGGATACGAGCAGTACTTC
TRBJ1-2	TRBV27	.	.	CASSLLGRGVTNYGYTF	TGTGCCAGCAGTTTATTAGGGAGGGGGGTCACTAACTATGGCTACACCTTC
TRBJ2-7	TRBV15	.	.	CATSRDTRSYEQYF	TGTGCCACCAGCAGAGACACGAGGTCCTACGAGCAGTACTTC
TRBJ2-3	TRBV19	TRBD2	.	CASSTNIAGGTDTQYF	TGTGCCAGTAGTACCAACATAGCGGGGGGCACAGATACGCAGTATTTT
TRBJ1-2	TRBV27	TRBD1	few	CASSLTGQGTGGYTF	TGTGCCAGCAGTTTAACAGGACAGGGAACCGGTGGCTACACCTTC